This T cell receptor (beta chain) was profiled in a study of technical replicates of blood from a few donors (dated by TCRdb to 2016 to 2017). Concerning this clone: Its antigen is currently not known. There are no base qualities to consult, and no much larger clone falls within one base.

Libraries were prepared through the immunoSEQ multiplex PCR assay. TCRdb provides this immuneACCESS table in a form limited to in-frame rearrangements. Some clones are lacking; in checked studies, under half of them reflect an unresolved V gene, and why the rest are absent is not known. The sample has 98,000 or so clones on record, 95% of them singletons. The ten top clones hold roughly 0.2% of the sample. Sequenced input: T cells isolated from PBMCs. The clonotype comes from a human donor in good health.

CDR3 sequence: CASSQSGGASEAFF. The DNA is TGTGCCAGCAGCCAGTCAGGGGGCGCTTCTGAAGCTTTCTTT. The rearranged chain carries TRBV7-9 and TRBJ1-1, and TRBD1 aligns with 8 junction nucleotides. CDR3 length: 14 amino acids, cysteine to phenylalanine. The sequence is cut down to CDR3 DNA, 42 bases in frame from base 1. The germline V gene encodes CDR1 SEHNR and CDR2 FQNEAQ (reference sequence). The junction shows trimming of 5 bases on V and 6 bases on J, and the gene matches do not reach 8 bases of it.